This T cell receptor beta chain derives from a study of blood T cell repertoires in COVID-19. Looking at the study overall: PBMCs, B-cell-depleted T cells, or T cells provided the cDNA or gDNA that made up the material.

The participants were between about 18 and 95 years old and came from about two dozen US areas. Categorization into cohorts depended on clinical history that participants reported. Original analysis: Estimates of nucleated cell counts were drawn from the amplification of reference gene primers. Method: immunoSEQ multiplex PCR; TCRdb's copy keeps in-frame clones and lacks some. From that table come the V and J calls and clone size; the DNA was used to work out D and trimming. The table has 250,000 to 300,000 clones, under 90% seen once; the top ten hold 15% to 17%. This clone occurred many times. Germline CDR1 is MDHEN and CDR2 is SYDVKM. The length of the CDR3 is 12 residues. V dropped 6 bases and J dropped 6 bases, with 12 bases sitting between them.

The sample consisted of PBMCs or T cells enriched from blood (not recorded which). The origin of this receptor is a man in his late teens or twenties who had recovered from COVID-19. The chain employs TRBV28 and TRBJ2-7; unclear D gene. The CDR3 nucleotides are TGTGCCAGCAGCACCCGGTTATTCGAGCAGTACTTC. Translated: CASSTRLFEQYF.